This record looks at one TCR beta chain sequence and its context. CDR1 is SGHRS and CDR2 is YFSETQ in the germline V gene. The CDR3 runs 15 residues. Trimming at V came to 0 bases and at J to 6 bases, leaving 1 base not matched to a gene. In Seattle, patients joined the study during active infection and were tracked longitudinally. Measured with immunoSEQ multiplex PCR; TCRdb has only the in-frame clones, and not every one. The sample carries about 200,000 clones, roughly 80% recorded once. The record originates from a study of blood T cell repertoires in COVID-19. About the study: Spain, Italy and the United States supplied samples that represented acute and convalescent COVID-19.

The V call is TRBV5-1, the J call TRBJ2-1, with TRBD2 matching over 12 bases. The TCR was taken from a woman in her thirties or forties with COVID-19, enrolled during active disease. The sequenced sample consisted of peripheral blood. CDR3 in amino acids: CASSLGTSGTNEQFF. The DNA for the CDR3 is TGCGCCAGCAGCTTGGGGACTAGCGGGACCAATGAGCAGTTCTTC. The entire variable domain, with the rest obtained from reference TRBV5-1 and TRBJ2-1, is as follows: KAGVTQTPRYLIKTRGQQVTLSCSPISGHRSVSWYQQTPGQGLQFLFEYFSETQRNKGNFPGRFSGRQFSNSRSEMNVSTLELGDSALYLCASSLGTSGTNEQFFGPGTRLTVL.